This T cell receptor beta chain was recorded in a study of blood T cell repertoires in COVID-19. For the study at large: COVID-19 samples collected from the United States, Italy and Spain covered acute and convalescent phases. Sources were T cells, B-cell-depleted T cells, or PBMCs; the material itself was cDNA or gDNA.

V lost 2 bases and J 7 bases, leaving 6 bases between the germline ends. Germline V lookup: CDR1 MNHEY, CDR2 SVGEGT. This CDR3 region has 11 residues. Methods used by the authors: Amplification from reference gene primers served as the basis for estimated nucleated cell counts. Clones were read by immunoSEQ multiplex PCR, and TCRdb kept only the in-frame ones, dropping some. The V and J calls and clone size are taken from that table; D and trimming were inferred from the DNA. The sample shows 150,000 to 200,000 clones, roughly 86% of them seen only once. The clonotype originates from a man between 65 and 85 years old with acute or convalescent COVID-19. The V and J genes are TRBV6-2 or TRBV6-3 and TRBJ2-7; D not certain. The specimen was peripheral blood. CDR3: CASSYVSEQYF. CDR3 bases: TGTGCCAGCAGTTACGTTTCTGAGCAGTACTTC.